This T cell receptor (beta chain) comes out of a study of T cell responses to AZD1222 COVID-19 vaccine. Study-wide findings and caveats: When two AZD1222 doses had been given, Spike-specific TCR breadth and depth rose.

This clone came up once. Its matching antigen is unknown. The germline CDR1 and CDR2 sequences are SGHKS and YYEKEE (reference sequence). The V gene lost 6 bases and the J gene lost 1 base, with 11 bases spanning the gap. CDR3 size: 14 residues. TCRdb keeps only in-frame clones here, not all; method: immunoSEQ multiplex PCR. The sample consists of 140,000 to 150,000 clones, approximately 89% of them appearing once. This sequence joins TRBV5-5 and TRBJ1-3; D unresolved. This sequence originates from an adult who received the AZD1222 COVID-19 vaccine. The sequences come from peripheral blood, collected 28 days after the second AZD1222 dose. The CDR3 protein is CASNTGNSGNTIYF. The CDR3 bases are TGTGCCAGCAACACTGGGAATTCTGGAAACACCATATATTTT.